The 8 T cell receptor beta chains reported below all come from one sample, sequenced in a study of blood T cell repertoires in COVID-19. Libraries were prepared by immunoSEQ multiplex PCR; TCRdb keeps only in-frame clonotypes and omits some of them. The profile covers just over 200,000 clones, with approximately 84% appearing a single time and more than 5.5% taken by the ten largest. Material: peripheral blood. Source of these receptors: a man at least 80 years old with acute or convalescent COVID-19.

The chain is built from TRBV11-2 and TRBJ2-7; 7 nucleotides align to TRBD2. V dropped 5 bases and J dropped 2; count of bases not matched to a gene: 9. Germline CDR1 and CDR2: SGHAT and FQNNGV. This CDR3 spans 15 amino acids. The chain's CDR3 is CASSPELAVTYEQYF. Here the CDR3 DNA reads TGTGCCAGCAGCCCAGAGCTAGCGGTTACCTACGAGCAGTACTTC.

The chain recombines TRBV3-1 (or the pseudogene TRBV3-2) with TRBJ2-2; D not resolved. The V and J ends lost 1 base and 6 bases respectively, with 6 bases between them. The CDR3 spans 13 residues. Germline V gene data show CDR1 as LGHDT and CDR2 as YNNKEL (reference sequence). The CDR3 sequence: CASSQVISGELFF. CDR3 DNA sequence: TGTGCCAGCAGCCAAGTTATTTCCGGGGAGCTGTTTTTT.

The chain joins TRBV29-1 to TRBJ2-7; TRBD1 aligns across 9 bases. CDR3 length equals 15 residues. CDR1 is SQVTM, CDR2 ANQGSEA, per germline. Germline trimming cut 5 bases from V and 4 bases from J; bases unmatched to any gene: 12. The CDR3 region is CSVLGTGTGRYEQYF. Here the CDR3 DNA reads TGCAGCGTTCTCGGGACTGGGACAGGGAGGTACGAGCAGTACTTC.

The V gene is TRBV5-1, the J gene TRBJ2-5; 9 positions match TRBD2. Trimming removed 7 bases from V and 1 base from J; junction bases left unmatched: 11. In germline, CDR1 is SGHRS, CDR2 YFSETQ. The CDR3 sequence is 16 residues long. As DNA, the CDR3 is TGCGCCAGCCGTAGGCTCGGGCGGGAGGGCCAAGAGACCCAGTACTTC. Protein product: CASRRLGREGQETQYF. Using reference TRBV5-1 and TRBJ2-5 for the parts outside the CDR3, the full variable domain is KAGVTQTPRYLIKTRGQQVTLSCSPISGHRSVSWYQQTPGQGLQFLFEYFSETQRNKGNFPGRFSGRQFSNSRSEMNVSTLELGDSALYLCASRRLGREGQETQYFGPGTRLLVL.

J is TRBJ2-3 and V is TRBV6-1; D possibly corresponds to TRBD1 (6 bases). The CDR3 is 16 residues long. V shed 2 bases and J shed 2 bases, with 14 bases lying between them. Germline CDR1 and CDR2: MNHNS and SASEGT. CDR3 loop: CASSESETGYTDTQYF. The CDR3 bases are TGTGCCAGCAGTGAATCCGAGACAGGCTACACAGATACGCAGTATTTT.

The chain carries TRBV5-1 and TRBJ2-5; 7 bases match TRBD2. In germline, CDR1 is SGHRS, CDR2 YFSETQ. The CDR3 loop spans 16 amino acids. The trim removed 4 bases at V and 5 bases at J, leaving 14 bases unmatched. CDR3 coding DNA: TGCGCCAGCAGCCCGGGACGGGGGAGGGGTCAGGAGACCCAGTACTTC. Translating it yields CASSPGRGRGQETQYF.

V usage is TRBV12-3 or TRBV12-4 and J usage is TRBJ2-7, with D perhaps TRBD1 (6 bases). Trimming took off 4 bases at V and 5 bases at J, with 9 bases between the two ends. The CDR3 is 12 residues long. CDR3 sequence reads: CASSWWGHEQYV. The CDR3 coding sequence is TGTGCCAGCAGTTGGTGGGGGCACGAGCAGTACGTC.

The rearrangement joins TRBV28 to TRBJ2-3, with TRBD2 identical over 11 bases. Germline V gives CDR1 MDHEN, CDR2 SYDVKM. CDR3 length: 16 residues. Trimming took 5 bases from V and 5 from J; bases not matched to a gene: 9. The CDR3 reads CASSRQTSGTRDTQYF. In nucleotides, the CDR3 is TGTGCCAGCAGTCGACAGACTAGCGGGACGAGAGATACGCAGTATTTT. The variable domain in full, completed from reference TRBV28 and TRBJ2-3, reads DVKVTQSSRYLVKRTGEKVFLECVQDMDHENMFWYRQDPGLGLRLIYFSYDVKMKEKGDIPEGYSVSREKKERFSLILESASTNQTSMYLCASSRQTSGTRDTQYFGPGTRLTVL.